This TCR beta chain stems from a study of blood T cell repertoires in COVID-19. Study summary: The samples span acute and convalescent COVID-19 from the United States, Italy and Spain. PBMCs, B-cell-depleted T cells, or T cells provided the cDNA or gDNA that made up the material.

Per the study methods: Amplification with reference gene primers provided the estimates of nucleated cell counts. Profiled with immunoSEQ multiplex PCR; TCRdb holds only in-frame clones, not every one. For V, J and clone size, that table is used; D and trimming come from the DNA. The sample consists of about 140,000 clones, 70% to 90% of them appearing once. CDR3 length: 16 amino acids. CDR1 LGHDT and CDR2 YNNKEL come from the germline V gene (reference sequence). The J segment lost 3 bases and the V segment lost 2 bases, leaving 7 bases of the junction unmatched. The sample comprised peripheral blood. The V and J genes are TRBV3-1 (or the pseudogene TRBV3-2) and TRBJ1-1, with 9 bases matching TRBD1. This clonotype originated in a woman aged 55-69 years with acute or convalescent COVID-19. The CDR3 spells CASSQPDRGGYTEAFF. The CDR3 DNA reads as TGTGCCAGCAGCCAACCTGACAGGGGGGGATACACTGAAGCTTTCTTT.